This TCR beta chain was recovered during a study of blood T cell repertoires in COVID-19. TCRdb keeps only in-frame clones here, not all; method: immunoSEQ multiplex PCR. Of fewer than 400,000 clones in the sample, around 86% were seen once. Germline CDR1 is SGDLS and CDR2 is YYNGEE. V lost 0 bases to trimming and J lost 1 base; unmatched junction nucleotides: 5. The CDR3 consists of 16 residues. The clonotype was recovered from a man under 40 who had recovered from COVID-19. The chain carries TRBV9 and TRBJ2-5; 8 bases are shared with TRBD2. The sequenced sample was PBMCs or T cells enriched from blood (not recorded which). The CDR3 DNA reads as TGTGCCAGCAGCGTAGTTGGACTAGCCGGCCAAGAGACCCAGTACTTC. It translates to CASSVVGLAGQETQYF. The full variable domain, in which reference TRBV9 and TRBJ2-5 provide the parts outside the CDR3, is DSGVTQTPKHLITATGQRVTLRCSPRSGDLSVYWYQQSLDQGLQFLIQYYNGEERAKGNILERFSAQQFPDLHSELNLSSLELGDSALYFCASSVVGLAGQETQYFGPGTRLLVL.